A selection of T cell receptor beta chains follows, all from one sample in a study of blood T cell repertoires in COVID-19. The table came from immunoSEQ multiplex PCR; TCRdb's copy has only in-frame clones and leaves some out. In the table there are about 11,000 clones, around 90% of which are singletons. Sequencing used peripheral blood. The receptor set was obtained from a human donor in a cohort sampled during active COVID-19. CDR3s include the opening cysteine and the closing phenylalanine or tryptophan. D genes are given only for firm matches. Some rows have no size entry. The others give once, few or many, or a class for an expanded clone.

j_gene | d_gene | abundance | len | v_gene | CDR3nt | CDR3aa
TRBJ2-1 | . | once | 11 | TRBV20-1 | TGCAGTGCTAGGACTAGCAATGAGCAGTTCTTC | CSARTSNEQFF
TRBJ1-1 | TRBD1 | . | 14 | TRBV19 | TGTGCCAGTAGTACCGGGACAGGGAACACTGAAGCTTTCTTT | CASSTGTGNTEAFF
TRBJ2-2 | . | . | 15 | TRBV27 | TGTGCCAGCAGTTTATCGTCGGCGAACACCGGGGAGCTGTTTTTT | CASSLSSANTGELFF
TRBJ2-5 | TRBD1 | . | 15 | TRBV18 | TGTGCCAGCTCACCAGCCGACAGGGTCCGTGGGACCCAGTACTTC | CASSPADRVRGTQYF
TRBJ2-3 | . | . | 15 | TRBV9 | TGTGCCAGCAGCGTAGTTAGGACTCACTCGGATACGCAGTATTTT | CASSVVRTHSDTQYF
TRBJ2-4 | TRBD2 | few | 16 | TRBV7-2 | TGTGCCAGCAGCGTTAGCGGGACCGTAGCCAAAAACATTCAGTACTTC | CASSVSGTVAKNIQYF
TRBJ1-1 | TRBD1 | . | 14 | TRBV6-5 | TGTGCCAGCAGGGTGGTTTGGACAGGTGATGAAGCTTTCTTT | CASRVVWTGDEAFF
TRBJ2-7 | TRBD1 | once | 17 | TRBV19 | TGTGCCAGTAGTCGGGCGGGCGGCGGACAGGGGGGCTACGAGCAGTACTTC | CASSRAGGGQGGYEQYF
TRBJ2-7 | . | . | 12 | TRBV12-3/TRBV12-4 | TGTGCCATTGGCTTCGGGGGCTACGAGCAGTACTTC | CAIGFGGYEQYF
TRBJ2-7 | . | . | 16 | TRBV11-2 | TGTGCCAGCAGCTTAGCATCAGCGGGCCTGGGGTACGAGCAGTACTTC | CASSLASAGLGYEQYF
TRBJ2-1 | TRBD2 | once | 16 | TRBV9 | TGTGCCAGCAGCTTGGGGGGACTAGCGGGATTCAATGAGCAGTTCTTC | CASSLGGLAGFNEQFF
TRBJ2-7 | . | . | 14 | TRBV7-2 | TGTGCCAGCAGCTCCCGACCCAGGGCCTACGAGCAGTACTTC | CASSSRPRAYEQYF
TRBJ2-7 | TRBD1 | . | 15 | TRBV28 | TGTGCCAGCAGTTTGATTGGGACAGGGCGTCACGAGCAGTACTTC | CASSLIGTGRHEQYF
TRBJ1-1 | TRBD1 | few | 16 | TRBV28 | TGTGCCAGCAGTCCCAGGGGGCGAGGAGAGAACACTGAAGCTTTCTTT | CASSPRGRGENTEAFF
TRBJ1-1 | . | . | 17 | TRBV7-2 | TGTGCCAGCAGCTTAGTAGGTCCAGGGATGGGGAACACTGAAGCTTTCTTT | CASSLVGPGMGNTEAFF
TRBJ2-2 | TRBD2 | . | 14 | TRBV7-6 | TGTGCCAGCAGCTTTGGGCGGGAGTCCGGGGAGCTGTTTTTT | CASSFGRESGELFF
TRBJ2-1 | TRBD1 | . | 15 | TRBV5-4 | TGTGCCAGCAGCCCGCAGAGGGGGCCCGGAAAGGGGGAGTTCTTC | CASSPQRGPGKGEFF
TRBJ2-1 | . | . | 13 | TRBV19 | TGTGCCAGTAGTATCCCCCGCGGCAATGAGCAGTTCTTC | CASSIPRGNEQFF
TRBJ2-2 | . | . | 15 | TRBV7-3 | TGTGCCAGCAGCTTAACGGTATCGGGGGCCGGGGAGCTGTTTTTT | CASSLTVSGAGELFF
TRBJ2-5 | TRBD1 | . | 18 | TRBV5-4 | TGTGCCAGCAGCAGACTCCGGGACAGGGCTCCAGGGCAAGAGACCCAGTACTTC | CASSRLRDRAPGQETQYF
TRBJ1-1 | . | . | 18 | TRBV14 | TGTGCCAGCAGCCACCTGGGTTCTTGGGATCGGGAGGACACTGAAGCTTTCTTT | CASSHLGSWDREDTEAFF
TRBJ2-7 | TRBD2 | . | 15 | TRBV3-1/TRBV3-2 | TGTGCCAGCAGCCCCCTGAGGATAGCGGGTAACGAGCAGTACTTC | CASSPLRIAGNEQYF
TRBJ2-3 | TRBD2 | once | 16 | TRBV5-1 | TGCGCCAGCAGCTTGCGGTCTAGCGGCACGAGAGATACGCAGTATTTT | CASSLRSSGTRDTQYF
TRBJ1-4 | . | . | 16 | TRBV25-1 | TGTGCCAGCAGTCCAGGGGCGCATACAACTAATGAAAAACTGTTTTTT | CASSPGAHTTNEKLFF
TRBJ1-1 | TRBD1 | . | 13 | TRBV5-4 | TGTGCCAGCAGCTTGGGACAGGGATTTGAAGCTTTCTTT | CASSLGQGFEAFF
TRBJ2-3 | TRBD2 | . | 16 | TRBV4-2 | TGTGCCAGCAGTCCGACTAGCGGGATGTACACAGATACGCAGTATTTT | CASSPTSGMYTDTQYF
TRBJ2-7 | TRBD2 | . | 13 | TRBV14 | TGTGCCAGCAGCCGGCGGGAGCGGGGTGAGCAGTACTTC | CASSRRERGEQYF
TRBJ2-5 | TRBD2 | once | 17 | TRBV11-3 | TGTGCCAGCAGCCTAGGGACTAGCGGGGGAACTCAAGAGACCCAGTACTTC | CASSLGTSGGTQETQYF
TRBJ2-7 | TRBD1 | . | 16 | TRBV28 | TGTGCCAGCAGTTTATGGCGTCGGACAGGGGGGGTCGAGCAGTACTTC | CASSLWRRTGGVEQYF
TRBJ2-3 | TRBD2 | . | 18 | TRBV4-2 | TGTGCCAGCAGCCAAGTGGCTGGTCCGGGGAGGGCCGGAGATACGCAGTATTTT | CASSQVAGPGRAGDTQYF
TRBJ1-5 | . | once | 13 | TRBV4-3 | TGCGCCAGCAGCCGGGACAAAAATCAGCCCCAGCATTTT | CASSRDKNQPQHF
TRBJ2-3 | TRBD2 | . | 17 | TRBV2 | TGTGCCAGCAGTGAAGCCCCTAGCGGGAGTGGGGCAGATACGCAGTATTTT | CASSEAPSGSGADTQYF
TRBJ2-5 | TRBD2 | . | 15 | TRBV4-3 | TGCGCCAGCAGCCAAGATAGCGGGGATGGAGAGACCCAGTACTTC | CASSQDSGDGETQYF
TRBJ2-1 | TRBD2 | . | 16 | TRBV25-1 | TGTGCCAGCAGTGAATTCCTAGCGGGAGAGTATAATGAGCAGTTCTTC | CASSEFLAGEYNEQFF
TRBJ1-1 | . | . | 15 | TRBV13 | TGTGCCAGCAGCTTAAGGGGGTCCAGTAACACTGAAGCTTTCTTT | CASSLRGSSNTEAFF
TRBJ2-1 | . | . | 11 | TRBV20-1 | TGCAGTGCTAGAGACGACTTTGAGCAGTTCTTC | CSARDDFEQFF
TRBJ1-5 | . | . | 13 | TRBV12-3/TRBV12-4 | TGTGCCAGCAGTTTGGGGGCATATCAGCCCCAGCATTTT | CASSLGAYQPQHF
TRBJ2-7 | . | . | 16 | TRBV7-2 | TGTGCCAGCAGCCCCCATAGCGGATCTTTTACCTACGAGCAGTACTTC | CASSPHSGSFTYEQYF
TRBJ1-6 | TRBD1 | . | 16 | TRBV7-8 | TGTGCCAGCAGCTTAATCCGCGGGACAGGGAATTCACCCCTCCACTTT | CASSLIRGTGNSPLHF
TRBJ2-7 | TRBD1 | . | 14 | TRBV6-5 | TGTGCCAGCAGGGCGGGGCAGGGGGCAAACGAGCAGTACTTC | CASRAGQGANEQYF
TRBJ2-1 | . | . | 14 | TRBV9 | TGTGCCAGCAGCGCAGGGGTTATAGTGAATGAGCAGTTCTTC | CASSAGVIVNEQFF
TRBJ2-5 | . | . | 14 | TRBV9 | TGTGCCAGCAGCGTAGGCGGCGACCAAGAGACCCAGTACTTC | CASSVGGDQETQYF
TRBJ2-1 | TRBD2 | . | 16 | TRBV30 | TGTGCCTGGAGTCAAGCGGGAGGGAGCTCCTACAATGAGCAGTTCTTC | CAWSQAGGSSYNEQFF
TRBJ2-3 | . | . | 16 | TRBV27 | TGTGCCAGCAGTCCCTGGGACTCGAGGGGCACAGATACGCAGTATTTT | CASSPWDSRGTDTQYF
TRBJ1-3 | . | . | 16 | TRBV15 | TGTGCCACCAGCAGAGATCCAGGGGAAGGTGGAAACACCATATATTTT | CATSRDPGEGGNTIYF
TRBJ2-3 | TRBD2 | . | 19 | TRBV5-6 | TGTGCCAGCAGCCGTCGGCTAGCGGGAGGGGGGACGAGCACAGATACGCAGTATTTT | CASSRRLAGGGTSTDTQYF
TRBJ2-7 | TRBD2 | . | 16 | TRBV6-2/TRBV6-3 | TGTGCCAGCAGTTACCCCTTCGGAGCGGGAGGCGACGAGCAGTACTTC | CASSYPFGAGGDEQYF
TRBJ2-1 | TRBD1 | . | 15 | TRBV2 | TGTGCCAGCAGTGTGGACAGGGGAGACTACAATGAGCAGTTCTTC | CASSVDRGDYNEQFF
TRBJ2-7 | . | . | 14 | TRBV7-2 | TGTGCCAGCAGTCCTGGGTTCGAAGGAGACGAGCAGTACTTC | CASSPGFEGDEQYF
TRBJ2-1 | TRBD2 | . | 18 | TRBV4-1 | TGCGCCAGCAGCCAATGGGCCCCCACCCCGGGACTAGCAGGGGAGCAGTTCTTC | CASSQWAPTPGLAGEQFF
TRBJ1-2 | . | . | 16 | TRBV28 | TGTGCCAGCAGTTCTGCCCGGGGGGAGGCCGGAGAGGGCTACACCTTC | CASSSARGEAGEGYTF
TRBJ1-1 | . | . | 16 | TRBV5-1 | TGCGCCAGCAACCTGGGAGACGGCGAAATGAACACTGAAGCTTTCTTT | CASNLGDGEMNTEAFF
TRBJ1-5 | TRBD1 | . | 16 | TRBV4-1 | TGCGCCAGCAGCCAAGACTGGACAGGGTTCAATCAGCCCCAGCATTTT | CASSQDWTGFNQPQHF
TRBJ2-7 | TRBD1 | . | 15 | TRBV10-1 | TGCGCCAGCAGTGTCCGGACAGGGGGCTCCTACGAGCAGTACTTC | CASSVRTGGSYEQYF
TRBJ2-7 | . | . | 12 | TRBV13 | TGTGCCAGCAGCCTCGGGAGTTACGAGCAGTACTTC | CASSLGSYEQYF
TRBJ2-7 | . | . | 13 | TRBV9 | TGTGCCAGCAGTGACGGGAGCTTGAACGAGCAGTACTTC | CASSDGSLNEQYF
TRBJ2-3 | TRBD2 | . | 15 | TRBV19 | TGTGCCAGTAGTATATCTGCGGGAGGGATAGATACGCAGTATTTT | CASSISAGGIDTQYF